These 15 T cell receptor beta chains came from one sample sequenced in a study of PD-1 blockade in classical Hodgkin lymphoma. Repertoires were generated with immunoSEQ multiplex PCR, while TCRdb's copy carries only in-frame clones and drops some. The data show around 50,000 clones, about 75% seen once. Time point denoted: cycle 4 day 1 (C4D1), after 6 weeks of nivolumab. Brentuximab vedotin exposure varied, and every patient relapsed after autologous stem cell transplantation. Sequences were derived from peripheral blood mononuclear cells (PBMCs), sampled before the fourth cycle of nivolumab. Receptors were obtained from a human donor with classical Hodgkin lymphoma.

The rearrangement links TRBV4-3 to TRBJ2-7; D gene uncertain. The CDR3 runs to 14 residues. Deletions cut 2 bases from V and 2 bases from J, with 10 bases between. CDR1 and CDR2 (germline): LGHNA, YSLEER. CDR3 DNA: TGCGCCAGCAGCCAACGGCGCGGAACCTACGAGCAGTACTTC. Translated: CASSQRRGTYEQYF.

The V gene is TRBV5-1, the J gene TRBJ1-4; D gene ambiguous. Looked up from germline, CDR1 is SGHRS and CDR2 is YFSETQ. The CDR3 is 14 residues long. Between the trimmed V and J ends, which lost 0 bases and 4 bases, there was a span of 7 bases. In DNA, the CDR3 is TGCGCCAGCAGCTTGGCCAGCCATAATGAAAAACTGTTTTTT. This codes for CASSLASHNEKLFF. Full variable domain (remainder filled in from reference TRBV5-1 and TRBJ1-4): KAGVTQTPRYLIKTRGQQVTLSCSPISGHRSVSWYQQTPGQGLQFLFEYFSETQRNKGNFPGRFSGRQFSNSRSEMNVSTLELGDSALYLCASSLASHNEKLFFGSGTQLSVL.

This clone was counted a few times. V is TRBV30 and J is TRBJ1-5; perhaps TRBD1 as D (5 bases). This CDR3 spans 13 amino acids. The germline V gene encodes CDR1 GTSNPN and CDR2 SVGIG (reference sequence). V shed 5 bases and J shed 3 bases, with 11 bases lying between them. CDR3 residues: CAWDDSTNQPQHF. The DNA for the CDR3 is TGTGCCTGGGACGACAGTACCAATCAGCCCCAGCATTTT.

A word on this clone: This sample also contains other DNA sequences that code for the same CDR3. The chain has TRBV7-2 and TRBJ2-5; D ambiguous. V was pared by 5 bases and J by 5 bases, with 12 bases between. Germline lookup yields CDR1 SGHTA and CDR2 FQGNSA. This CDR3 spans 13 amino acids. DNA of the CDR3: TGTGCCAGCAGCCTCTCCCTCGGGGAGACCCAGTACTTC. The encoded protein is CASSLSLGETQYF.

The gene calls are TRBV7-2 and TRBJ2-7, with 9 bases lining up with TRBD2. V shed 1 base, J shed 1 base, and the junction held 2 bases outside the gene matches. The CDR3 spans 15 residues. Looked up from germline, CDR1 is SGHTA and CDR2 is FQGNSA. Written as DNA, the CDR3 is TGTGCCAGCAGCTTAGAACTAGCGGGTTCCTACGAGCAGTACTTC. Its protein is CASSLELAGSYEQYF.

The CDR3 reads CSANYNEQFF. The CDR3, as DNA: TGCAGTGCCAACTACAATGAGCAGTTCTTC. The V and J genes are TRBV20-1 and TRBJ2-1, with D unresolved. This CDR3 contains 10 residues. Trimming took 6 bases from V and 3 from J, leaving 3 bases between them. Germline loops: CDR1 DFQATT, CDR2 SNEGSKA (reference sequence).

The chain couples TRBV27 to TRBJ1-1, with 11 bases lining up with TRBD1. The length of the CDR3 is 17 residues. The junction had 19 bases not matched to a gene; V was cut back by 6 bases and J by 10 bases. Germline values: CDR1 MNHEY, CDR2 SMNVEV (reference sequence). CDR3 coding DNA: TGTGCCAGCAGATTAACTATCGATTCCGGGACAGGGGGTTTAGCTTTCTTT. Protein: CASRLTIDSGTGGLAFF.

Only a few counts were recorded for this clone. The chain is built from TRBV7-9 and TRBJ2-1, with 11 bases matching TRBD1. Germline V CDR1 and CDR2: SEHNR, FQNEAQ (reference sequence). This CDR3 region has 15 residues. Unmatched junction bases numbered 7, after V lost 5 bases and J lost 7 bases. CDR3 nucleotide sequence: TGTGCCAGCAGCCTAGGACAGGGGGCGAGAAATGAGCAGTTCTTC. Translation gives CASSLGQGARNEQFF. Supplemented by reference TRBV7-9 and TRBJ2-1, the full variable domain reads DTGVSQNPRHKITKRGQNVTFRCDPISEHNRLYWYRQTLGQGPEFLTYFQNEAQLEKSRLLSDRFSAERPKGSFSTLEIQRTEQGDSAMYLCASSLGQGARNEQFFGPGTRLTVL.

This chain joins TRBV4-1 and TRBJ2-7; 8 nucleotides align to TRBD2. This CDR3 is 17 amino acids long. Germline lookup yields CDR1 MGHRA and CDR2 YSYEKL. V lost 1 base and J lost 4; bases outside the gene matches: 12. In DNA, the CDR3 is TGCGCCAGCAGCCAAGGGTACGAGGCGGGAGGAGATTACGAGCAGTACTTC. Encoded protein: CASSQGYEAGGDYEQYF.

The table lists this clone with many counts. The chain uses TRBV6-5 and TRBJ1-4, with D possibly matching TRBD1 (6 bases). The CDR3 length is 15 residues. Germline values: CDR1 MNHEY, CDR2 SVGAGI. Trimming shortened V by 6 bases and J by 7 bases, and 18 bases separated the two germline ends. CDR3 protein: CASSLQPGGAEKLFF. CDR3 DNA: TGTGCCAGCAGCCTCCAACCGGGGGGGGCTGAAAAACTGTTTTTT.

There are a few counts of this clone. This sequence joins TRBV6-5 and TRBJ2-3; TRBD1 agrees at 7 bases. The germline V gene encodes CDR1 MNHEY and CDR2 SVGAGI. Trimming cost V 0 bases and J 2 bases; bases outside gene matches: 2. This CDR3 contains 15 residues. CDR3 protein: CASSYSGQFTDTQYF. CDR3 coding DNA: TGTGCCAGCAGTTACTCGGGACAGTTCACAGATACGCAGTATTTT.

The chain employs TRBV2 and TRBJ2-7; D possibly corresponds to TRBD1 (5 bases). With 4 bases removed from V and 0 bases from J, the gap between germline ends came to 16 bases. This CDR3 has 16 amino acids. The germline V gene encodes CDR1 SNHLY and CDR2 FYNNEI. The CDR3 nucleotides read TGTGCCAGCAGTGCTTGGGGCGGCAGAAACTCCTACGAGCAGTACTTC. It translates to CASSAWGGRNSYEQYF.

V gene TRBV10-1 combines with J gene TRBJ2-5, with no clear D. Trimming took off 2 bases at V and 5 bases at J, with 12 bases between the two ends. The length of the CDR3 is 14 residues. Germline CDR1 is WNHNN and CDR2 is SYGVQD (reference sequence). The DNA of the CDR3 is TGCGCCAGCAGTGAGCAGAGGATGGAGGAGACCCAGTACTTC. Protein sequence: CASSEQRMEETQYF.

This sequence joins TRBV7-6 and TRBJ2-7, with TRBD2 matching over 11 bases. CDR1 SGHVS and CDR2 FNYEAQ come from the germline V gene. This CDR3 has 16 amino acids. Trimming took 1 base from V and 3 from J; bases not matched to a gene: 5. This CDR3 is CASSLGLAGGIYEQYF. The CDR3, as DNA: TGTGCCAGCAGCTTAGGGCTAGCGGGAGGCATCTACGAGCAGTACTTC. Full variable domain (remainder filled in from reference TRBV7-6 and TRBJ2-7): GAGVSQSPRYKVTKRGQDVALRCDPISGHVSLYWYRQALGQGPEFLTYFNYEAQQDKSGLPNDRFSAERPEGSISTLTIQRTEQRDSAMYRCASSLGLAGGIYEQYFGPGTRLTVT.

This rearrangement joins TRBV28 to TRBJ1-5; D is perhaps TRBD1 (6 bases). Between the trimmed V and J ends, which lost 6 bases and 6 bases, there was a span of 18 bases. Germline CDR1 MDHEN, CDR2 SYDVKM. The CDR3 consists of 15 residues. CDR3 in amino acids: CASSPLQGSSQPQHF. The CDR3 nucleotides are TGTGCCAGCAGCCCTCTACAGGGAAGTAGTCAGCCCCAGCATTTT. The variable domain in full, completed from reference TRBV28 and TRBJ1-5, reads DVKVTQSSRYLVKRTGEKVFLECVQDMDHENMFWYRQDPGLGLRLIYFSYDVKMKEKGDIPEGYSVSREKKERFSLILESASTNQTSMYLCASSPLQGSSQPQHFGDGTRLSIL.